This T cell receptor (beta chain) was sequenced for a study of T cell responses to AZD1222 COVID-19 vaccine. Germline V CDR1 and CDR2: SGDLS, YYNGEE. Deletions cut 4 bases from V and 0 bases from J, with 14 bases between. The CDR3 length is 16 residues. This clone was seen a single time. As yet, its antigen is unknown. Both about-4-week and about-12-week second-dose recipients were combined. Study-level points and caveats: Elevations in Spike-specific TCR breadth and depth followed administration of two AZD1222 doses. No repertoire was sampled before or during the peak T cell response, only after it.

The data were produced by immunoSEQ multiplex PCR, yet TCRdb's version contains in-frame clones alone and is incomplete. The data show about 130,000 clones, approximately 89% seen once. This sequence joins TRBV9 and TRBJ1-3; perhaps TRBD1 as D (6 bases). This specimen was peripheral blood, taken 28 days after the second AZD1222 dose. This sequence was found in an adult who received the AZD1222 COVID-19 vaccine. The CDR3 is CASSPRTVNSGNTIYF. Written as DNA, the CDR3 is TGTGCCAGCAGCCCCCGGACAGTCAACTCTGGAAACACCATATATTTT.